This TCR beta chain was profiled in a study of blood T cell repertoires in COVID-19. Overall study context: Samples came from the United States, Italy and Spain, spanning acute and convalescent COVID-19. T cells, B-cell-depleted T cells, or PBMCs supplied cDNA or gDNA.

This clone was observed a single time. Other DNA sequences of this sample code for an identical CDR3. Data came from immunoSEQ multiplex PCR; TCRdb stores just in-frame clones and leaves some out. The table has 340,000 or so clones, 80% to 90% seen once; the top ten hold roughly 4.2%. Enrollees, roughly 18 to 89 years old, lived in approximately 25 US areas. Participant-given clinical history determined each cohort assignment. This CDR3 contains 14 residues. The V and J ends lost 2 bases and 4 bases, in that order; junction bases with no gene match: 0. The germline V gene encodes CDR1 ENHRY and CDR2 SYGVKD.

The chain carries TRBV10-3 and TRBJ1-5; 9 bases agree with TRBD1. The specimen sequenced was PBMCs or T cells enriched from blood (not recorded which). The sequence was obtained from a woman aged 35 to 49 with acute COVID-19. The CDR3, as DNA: TGTGCCATCAGTGAGGGACAGGGGAATCAGCCCCAGCATTTT. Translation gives CAISEGQGNQPQHF.